The present entry profiles one T cell receptor beta chain with its context. The source of the sample is a study of blood T cell repertoires in COVID-19. Study summary: The analysed material was cDNA or gDNA that came from T cells, B-cell-depleted T cells, or PBMCs.

The table came from immunoSEQ multiplex PCR; TCRdb's copy has only in-frame clones and leaves some out. The table has about 50,000 clones, approximately 88% seen once; the top ten hold roughly 13%. Sequencing was carried out using peripheral blood. The sequence was collected from a human donor with active COVID-19. The donor label of this sample is uncertain.

The CDR3 here is CAPERGFTEAFF. CDR3 nucleotides: TGTGCCCCCGAGAGAGGTTTCACTGAAGCTTTCTTT. The V and J genes are TRBV15 and TRBJ1-1; D remains unclear. Trimming removed 11 bases from V and 4 bases from J, with 14 bases in between. CDR3 length: 12 residues. Germline CDR1 and CDR2: LNHNV and YYDKDF (reference sequence). The complete variable domain, with remaining parts taken from reference TRBV15 and TRBJ1-1, reads DAMVIQNPRYQVTQFGKPVTLSCSQTLNHNVMYWYQQKSSQAPKLLFHYYDKDFNNEADTPDNFQSRRPNTSFCFLDIRSPGLGDTAMYLCAPERGFTEAFFGQGTRLTVV.